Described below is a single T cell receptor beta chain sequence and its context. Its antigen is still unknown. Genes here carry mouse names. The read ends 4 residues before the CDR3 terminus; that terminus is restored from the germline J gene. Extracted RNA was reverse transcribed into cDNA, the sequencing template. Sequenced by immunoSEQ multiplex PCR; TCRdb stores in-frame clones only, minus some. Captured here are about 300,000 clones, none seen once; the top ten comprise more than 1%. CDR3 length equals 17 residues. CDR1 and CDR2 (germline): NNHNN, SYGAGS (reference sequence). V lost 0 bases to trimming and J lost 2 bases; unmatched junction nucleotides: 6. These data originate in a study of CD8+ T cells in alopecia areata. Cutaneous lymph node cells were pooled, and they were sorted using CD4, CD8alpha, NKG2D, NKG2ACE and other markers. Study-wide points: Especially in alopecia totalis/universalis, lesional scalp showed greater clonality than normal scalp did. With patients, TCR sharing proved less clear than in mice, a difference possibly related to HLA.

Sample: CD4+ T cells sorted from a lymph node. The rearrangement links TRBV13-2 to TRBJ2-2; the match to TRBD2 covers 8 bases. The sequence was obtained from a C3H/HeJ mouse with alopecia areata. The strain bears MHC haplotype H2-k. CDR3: CASGDAPGGHNTGQLYF. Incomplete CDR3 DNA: TGTGCCAGCGGTGATGCACCTGGGGGGCATAACACCGGG.